Below are 22 T cell receptor beta chains sequenced from a single sample in a study of T-cell memory formation after mild COVID-19. TCRdb ran MiXCR on the 5' RACE reads and lists one entry per CDR3 protein. The table has fewer than 700,000 distinct CDR3 sequences, 20% to 25% seen once; the top ten hold 7.5% to 9.5%. What was sequenced was PBMCs or a T cell subset sorted from them (not recorded which). All receptors derive from an adult woman who had mild COVID-19 (a few samples of this study predate the infection). Cell type and time point are not known.

This chain connects TRBV7-9 to TRBJ2-5, with TRBD1 matching 7 bases. The CDR3 spans 15 residues. The germline gives CDR1 SEHNR, CDR2 FQNEAQ (reference sequence). J gave up 3 bases and V 5 bases, and 9 bases lay outside the gene matches. The CDR3 spells CASSRSGTAEETQYF. The CDR3 DNA follows: TGTGCCAGCAGCCGCTCCGGGACAGCTGAAGAGACCCAGTACTTC. Looking up the rest from reference TRBV7-9 and TRBJ2-5 gives the full variable domain: DTGVSQNPRHKITKRGQNVTFRCDPISEHNRLYWYRQTLGQGPEFLTYFQNEAQLEKSRLLSDRFSAERPKGSFSTLEIQRTEQGDSAMYLCASSRSGTAEETQYFGPGTRLLVL.

The chain has TRBV18 and TRBJ2-1; D is unresolved. CDR3 length: 13 amino acids. Germline V gene sequence: CDR1 KGHSH, CDR2 LQKENI. V lost 3 bases to trimming and J lost 1 base, with 4 bases between them. The CDR3 reads CASSPYSYNEQFF. CDR3 coding DNA: TGTGCCAGCTCACCGTATTCCTACAATGAGCAGTTCTTC.

The gene calls are TRBV11-2 and TRBJ2-7, with TRBD2 identical over 16 bases. CDR1 and CDR2 from the germline V gene are SGHAT and FQNNGV. V lost 5 bases to trimming and J lost 5 bases; unmatched junction nucleotides: 9. This CDR3 contains 17 residues. CDR3 loop: CASSARGLAGGLHEQYF. CDR3 coding DNA: TGTGCCAGCAGCGCCAGGGGACTAGCGGGAGGGTTACACGAGCAGTACTTC.

In its sample, this clonotype was seen many times. CDR3 nucleotide sequence: TGCGCCAGCAGCAGTACCGAGGGGCAGGTCGATGAGCAGTTCTTC. Encoded protein: CASSSTEGQVDEQFF. The V gene is TRBV5-1, the J gene TRBJ2-1, with D perhaps given as TRBD1 or TRBD2 (5 bases each). The CDR3 length is 15 residues. Germline V gene data show CDR1 as SGHRS and CDR2 as YFSETQ. The germline V and J ends were trimmed by 4 bases and 8 bases, with 19 bases remaining between them.

In its sample, this clonotype was seen a few times. The chain links TRBV20-1 to TRBJ2-7; D is undetermined. Trimming cost V 2 bases and J 5 bases, with 10 bases left between them. CDR3 size: 12 residues. CDR1 and CDR2 from the germline V gene are DFQATT and SNEGSKA (reference sequence). The CDR3 loop reads CSARSLSDEQYF. The CDR3 nucleotides read TGCAGTGCTAGATCCCTATCCGACGAGCAGTACTTC.

This clonotype was found a few times. The chain recombines TRBV4-1 with TRBJ2-1; TRBD1 matches at 9 bases. This CDR3 is 15 amino acids long. The V segment lost 5 bases and the J segment 7 bases; nucleotides outside the gene matches: 9. Germline CDR1 and CDR2: MGHRA and YSYEKL. CDR3 in DNA: TGCGCCAGCAGCTCCCCCGACAGGGGGAGGAATGAGCAGTTCTTC. This gives the protein CASSSPDRGRNEQFF.

The table lists this clonotype with many counts. V is TRBV29-1 and J is TRBJ2-1; 10 bases are shared with TRBD2. Per germline, CDR1 SQVTM and CDR2 ANQGSEA. The CDR3 loop spans 15 amino acids. Germline trimming cut 7 bases from V and 5 bases from J; bases unmatched to any gene: 11. The CDR3 DNA reads as TGCAGCGCCCCGAGGGGGACTAGCGCCCACAATGAGCAGTTCTTC. Translating gives CSAPRGTSAHNEQFF.

This rearrangement joins TRBV6-5 to TRBJ2-7, with D perhaps matching TRBD1 or TRBD2 (6 bases each). The germline V gene has CDR1 MNHEY and CDR2 SVGAGI. Trimming shortened V by 0 bases and J by 3 bases, and 9 bases separated the two germline ends. This CDR3 has 14 amino acids. The CDR3 bases are TGTGCCAGCAGTTACTCAGGGGGGATCTACGAGCAGTACTTC. Its protein product is CASSYSGGIYEQYF.

This clonotype was recorded many times. The chain combines TRBV29-1 with TRBJ2-3; 8 bases match TRBD2. The junction had 11 bases not matched to a gene; V was cut back by 7 bases and J by 2 bases. Germline lookup yields CDR1 SQVTM and CDR2 ANQGSEA. This CDR3 spans 15 amino acids. CDR3: CSADGSGGNTDTQYF. The CDR3 DNA is TGCAGCGCCGACGGGAGCGGGGGTAACACAGATACGCAGTATTTT.

This clonotype was counted a few times. The CDR3 nucleotides are TGTGCCAGCAGGGCGGGGCCGGGGCAGCCCCAGCATTTT. Translation gives CASRAGPGQPQHF. The J gene is TRBJ1-5, the V gene TRBV2; possibly TRBD1 for D (5 bases). Trimming removed 6 bases at V and 7 bases at J, with 13 bases between. CDR1 is SNHLY, CDR2 FYNNEI, per germline. This CDR3 is built from 13 residues.

The chain carries TRBV13 and TRBJ1-5; 7 bases are shared with TRBD1. V gave up 9 bases and J gave up 1 base; unmatched junction bases: 9. Germline CDR1 and CDR2: PRHDT and FYEKMQ (reference sequence). This CDR3 has 15 residues. The CDR3 DNA sequence: TGTGCCAGTCTTTATAGGGGGCTGAGCAATCAGCCCCAGCATTTT. Amino acids: CASLYRGLSNQPQHF.

This clonotype was counted between two and nine times. This chain uses TRBV5-1 with TRBJ2-7, with 15 bases aligning to TRBD2. Per germline, CDR1 SGHRS and CDR2 YFSETQ. Trimming at V came to 4 bases and at J to 7 bases, leaving 6 bases not matched to a gene. This CDR3 comprises 15 residues. The CDR3 DNA sequence: TGCGCCAGCAGCACCGGGACTAGCGGGGGGTCTGAGCAGTACTTC. Residues: CASSTGTSGGSEQYF.

This clonotype was picked up a small number of times. The chain couples TRBV4-3 to TRBJ2-3; D is uncertain. The CDR3 covers 16 residues. V dropped 1 base and J dropped 6 bases, with 17 bases sitting between them. Germline V lookup: CDR1 LGHNA, CDR2 YSLEER. In DNA form, the CDR3 reads TGCGCCAGCAGCCAAGGGACGTTGAGGTGGATGGATACGCAGTATTTT. Its translation: CASSQGTLRWMDTQYF.

The table lists this clonotype with a few counts. The chain has TRBV20-1 and TRBJ2-3, with TRBD1 matching 9 bases. CDR3 length equals 17 residues. Per germline, CDR1 DFQATT and CDR2 SNEGSKA (reference sequence). V lost 2 bases to trimming and J lost 6 bases; unmatched junction nucleotides: 15. In DNA, the CDR3 is TGCAGTGCTAGAAGGGCCCACGGGACAGGGCTGAGCGATACGCAGTATTTT. Encoded protein: CSARRAHGTGLSDTQYF.

This clonotype has more than one count but fewer than ten. V gene TRBV3-1 combines with J gene TRBJ2-7; D is unclear. The CDR3 is made up of 13 amino acids. Trimming cost V 1 base and J 4 bases, with 8 bases left between them. From germline, CDR1 is LGHDT and CDR2 YNNKEL (reference sequence). Written as DNA, the CDR3 is TGTGCCAGCAGCCAAGCGTCGTATTACGAGCAGTACTTC. It translates to CASSQASYYEQYF.

The chain has TRBV10-3 and TRBJ1-2; TRBD1 is a possible D gene (6 bases). The CDR3 is 16 residues long. V shed 3 bases and J shed 0 bases, with 14 bases lying between them. Germline V CDR1 and CDR2: ENHRY, SYGVKD. The CDR3 loop is CAISDLIGGSNYGYTF. CDR3 nucleotide sequence: TGTGCCATCAGTGATCTGATAGGGGGATCTAACTATGGCTACACCTTC.

The V call is TRBV30, the J call TRBJ2-3; 8 bases are a match to TRBD2. V was clipped by 4 bases and J by 5 bases; unmatched bases: 11. The CDR3 length is 15 residues. CDR1 is GTSNPN and CDR2 is SVGIG in the germline V gene (reference sequence). The CDR3 coding sequence is TGTGCCTGGACGATTACAGAGCGGGAGCAAGATACGCAGTATTTT. Its protein is CAWTITEREQDTQYF.

This chain connects TRBV7-9 to TRBJ2-2, with D perhaps given as TRBD1 or TRBD2 (5 bases each). The CDR3 covers 13 residues. Trimming left V 4 bases short and J 6 bases short, with 9 bases between. Germline-derived CDR1 and CDR2 are SEHNR and FQNEAQ (reference sequence). CDR3 nucleotide sequence: TGTGCCAGCAGCTCCTCGGGGCCCGGGGAGCTGTTTTTT. This translates into CASSSSGPGELFF.

V is TRBV7-8 and J is TRBJ1-6, with D unclear. Per germline, CDR1 SGHVS and CDR2 FQNEAQ. This CDR3 is 14 amino acids long. Trimming removed 2 bases at V and 7 bases at J, with 9 bases between. CDR3 coding DNA: TGTGCCAGCAGCTTAACCCTTAACAATTCACCCCTCCACTTT. It codes for CASSLTLNNSPLHF.

This clonotype has more than one count but fewer than ten. This chain joins TRBV20-1 and TRBJ1-3; weak D call: TRBD1 (6 bases). The CDR3 contains 14 residues. V was clipped by 3 bases and J by 2 bases, with 11 bases between them. Germline V gives CDR1 DFQATT, CDR2 SNEGSKA (reference sequence). The chain's CDR3 is CSARAGQTGNTIYF. CDR3 in DNA: TGCAGTGCTAGGGCTGGACAGACTGGAAACACCATATATTTT.

This clonotype was counted only a few times. CDR3 DNA sequence: TGTGCCACCAGTGAGTCCGGACAGGGAGGGAAAGAGACCCAGTACTTC. Translated: CATSESGQGGKETQYF. The chain combines TRBV24-1 with TRBJ2-5, with D possibly matching TRBD1 (8 bases). Germline CDR1 and CDR2: KGHDR and SFDVKD. V gave up 4 bases and J gave up 3 bases, with 17 bases separating them. The CDR3 runs 16 residues.

This clonotype was recorded a few times. The V and J genes are TRBV6-8 and TRBJ1-5; D remains unclear. CDR1 MNHGY and CDR2 SAAAGT come from the germline V gene. V dropped 2 bases and J dropped 4 bases, with 15 bases sitting between them. CDR3 length: 16 amino acids. The CDR3, as DNA: TGTGCCAGCAGTTACCCGAAAAAAAGGGTAAATCAGCCCCAGCATTTT. Translated, it gives CASSYPKKRVNQPQHF.